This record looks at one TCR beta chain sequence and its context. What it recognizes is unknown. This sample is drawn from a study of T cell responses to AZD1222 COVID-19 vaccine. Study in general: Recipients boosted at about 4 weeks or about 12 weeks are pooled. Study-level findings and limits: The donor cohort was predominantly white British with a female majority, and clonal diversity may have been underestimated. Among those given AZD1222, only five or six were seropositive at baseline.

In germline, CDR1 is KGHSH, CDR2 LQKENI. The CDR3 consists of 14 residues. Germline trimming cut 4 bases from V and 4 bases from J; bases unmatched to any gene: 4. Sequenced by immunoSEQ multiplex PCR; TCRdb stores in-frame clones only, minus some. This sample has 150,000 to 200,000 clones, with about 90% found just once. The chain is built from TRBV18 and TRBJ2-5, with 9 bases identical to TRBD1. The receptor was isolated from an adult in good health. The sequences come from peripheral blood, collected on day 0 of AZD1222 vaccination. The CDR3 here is CASSLSGQGETQYF. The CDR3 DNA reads TGTGCCAGCTCACTTTCGGGACAGGGAGAGACCCAGTACTTC.